This T cell receptor (beta chain) comes out of a study of beta chain features in type 1 diabetes. Whole-study findings and limits: The study found moderately but significantly shorter TCRB CDR3s in all four CD4+ subsets of Type 1 diabetes patients.

The trim removed 1 base at V and 5 bases at J, leaving 14 bases unmatched. This CDR3 has 20 residues. Germline-derived CDR1 and CDR2 are SNHLY and FYNNEI. With regard to this clone: The antigen remains undetermined.

The sequenced template was cDNA made from the entire isolated RNA. TCRdb's copy holds only in-frame clones and misses some; the assay was immunoSEQ multiplex PCR. The sample yields about 740,000 clones, roughly 13% seen once. The receptor was isolated from a man aged 18 to 35 with type 1 diabetes. The chain couples TRBV2 to TRBJ1-6; 10 bases line up with TRBD1. Sequencing was performed on naive CD4+ T cells from blood. CDR3 protein: CASSEDRDRGASTNNSPLHF. The DNA of the CDR3 is TGTGCCAGCAGTGAAGACCGGGACAGGGGCGCGTCGACTAATAATTCACCCCTCCACTTT. The full variable domain, with the rest looked up from reference TRBV2 and TRBJ1-6, is EPEVTQTPSHQVTQMGQEVILRCVPISNHLYFYWYRQILGQKVEFLVSFYNNEISEKSEIFDDQFSVERPDGSNFTLKIRSTKLEDSAMYFCASSEDRDRGASTNNSPLHFGNGTRLTVT.